These 23 T cell receptor beta chains share one sample of origin, sequenced in a study of T cell responses to AZD1222 COVID-19 vaccine. The assay was immunoSEQ multiplex PCR, and TCRdb's table has in-frame clones only and misses some. The sample holds more than 95,000 clones, approximately 88% seen once. This specimen consisted of peripheral blood, obtained on day 0 of AZD1222 vaccination. These receptors all come from an adult in good health.

This rearrangement joins TRBV18 to TRBJ2-5, with 8 nucleotides matching TRBD1. Germline V gene data show CDR1 as KGHSH and CDR2 as LQKENI. There are 15 residues in the CDR3. V shed 4 bases and J 1 base; nucleotides not matched to a gene: 5. The CDR3, as DNA: TGTGCCAGCTCACTTTCGGACAGGGCCCAAGAGACCCAGTACTTC. This encodes CASSLSDRAQETQYF.

The V and J genes are TRBV19 and TRBJ1-1; D call uncertain. The CDR3 is made up of 14 amino acids. V dropped 5 bases and J dropped 5 bases, with 15 bases sitting between them. Germline loops: CDR1 LNHDA, CDR2 SQIVND (reference sequence). DNA for the CDR3: TGTGCCAGTAGTCCCAGACCGATGAGGACTGAAGCTTTCTTT. Protein product: CASSPRPMRTEAFF.

The V call is TRBV29-1, the J call TRBJ2-1, with D perhaps being TRBD1 or TRBD2 (6 bases each). Trimming shortened V by 2 bases and J by 3 bases, and 17 bases separated the two germline ends. The V gene's germline CDR1 is SQVTM and CDR2 ANQGSEA. The CDR3 has 16 amino acids. CDR3 amino acids: CSVERGALFDYNEQFF. CDR3 nucleotides: TGCAGCGTTGAAAGGGGGGCCCTATTCGACTACAATGAGCAGTTCTTC.

The chain is built from TRBV2 and TRBJ1-1; D is ambiguous. Germline V gene data show CDR1 as SNHLY and CDR2 as FYNNEI. Trimming shortened V by 9 bases and J by 0 bases, and 11 bases separated the two germline ends. CDR3 size: 13 residues. CDR3: CARFGEVNTEAFF. The CDR3 DNA follows: TGTGCCAGATTCGGGGAGGTGAACACTGAAGCTTTCTTT.

The gene calls are TRBV6-5 and TRBJ1-5, with D perhaps TRBD1 (6 bases). CDR3 length equals 14 residues. With 7 bases removed from V and 6 bases from J, the gap between germline ends came to 16 bases. Germline CDR1 and CDR2: MNHEY and SVGAGI. DNA of the CDR3: TGTGCCAGCATAGGTAGGGGGTGGGGTCAGCCCCAGCATTTT. It specifies CASIGRGWGQPQHF.

V and J are TRBV7-8 and TRBJ1-5, with 7 bases that match TRBD1. Unmatched junction bases numbered 2, after V lost 5 bases and J lost 4 bases. The CDR3 extends over 13 amino acids. Germline-derived CDR1 and CDR2 are SGHVS and FQNEAQ. The CDR3 loop reads CASSPRGNQPQHF. The DNA for the CDR3 is TGTGCCAGCAGCCCCAGGGGGAATCAGCCCCAGCATTTT. The whole variable domain, remainder taken from reference TRBV7-8 and TRBJ1-5, is GAGVSQSPRYKVAKRGQDVALRCDPISGHVSLFWYQQALGQGPEFLTYFQNEAQLDKSGLPSDRFFAERPEGSVSTLKIQRTQQEDSAVYLCASSPRGNQPQHFGDGTRLSIL.

The chain couples TRBV11-2 to TRBJ2-1; TRBD2 agrees at 8 bases. The V and J ends lost 5 bases and 1 base, in that order; junction bases with no gene match: 4. CDR3 length: 15 amino acids. Germline CDR1 and CDR2: SGHAT and FQNNGV. CDR3 region: CASSLTGGSYNEQFF. The CDR3, as DNA: TGTGCCAGCAGCCTTACGGGGGGGTCCTACAATGAGCAGTTCTTC.

The chain carries TRBV7-2 and TRBJ1-1; tentatively, D is TRBD1 (5 bases). The CDR3 sequence is 14 residues long. Germline V gene data show CDR1 as SGHTA and CDR2 as FQGNSA. V shed 1 base and J shed 5 bases, with 11 bases lying between them. The CDR3 here is CASSLGTFPTEAFF. The CDR3 bases are TGTGCCAGCAGCTTAGGGACATTCCCTACTGAAGCTTTCTTT.

Only a few counts were recorded for this clone. The genes are TRBV5-6 and TRBJ1-3; D uncertain. V was shortened by 3 bases and J by 1 base, with 11 bases between the two germline ends. The CDR3 has 15 residues. CDR1 and CDR2 (germline): SGHDT, YYEEEE. The CDR3 DNA reads TGTGCCAGCAGCTCCGGGCGGAATTCTGGAAACACCATATATTTT. It codes for CASSSGRNSGNTIYF.

The chain carries TRBV10-3 and TRBJ2-2; D ambiguous. Per germline, CDR1 ENHRY and CDR2 SYGVKD. This CDR3 is built from 11 residues. Trimming cost V 2 bases and J 8 bases, with 3 bases left between them. The CDR3 here is CAISEGGELFF. The CDR3 DNA reads TGTGCCATCAGTGAGGGAGGGGAGCTGTTTTTT.

This chain joins TRBV6-6 and TRBJ1-5; perhaps TRBD1 as D (5 bases). Germline V gene lookup returns CDR1 MNHNY and CDR2 SVGAGI (reference sequence). Trimming shortened V by 2 bases and J by 6 bases, and 14 bases separated the two germline ends. This CDR3 contains 15 residues. The CDR3 is CASSYQGARVQPQHF. CDR3 coding DNA: TGTGCCAGCAGTTACCAAGGGGCACGGGTTCAGCCCCAGCATTTT.

This sequence joins TRBV6-5 and TRBJ1-1, with D perhaps matching TRBD1 (6 bases). Trimming took off 5 bases at V and 3 bases at J, with 16 bases between the two ends. In germline, CDR1 is MNHEY, CDR2 SVGAGI. The CDR3 extends over 15 amino acids. The CDR3 nucleotides are TGTGCCAGCAGTCGGGACACCAATATGGACACTGAAGCTTTCTTT. Its protein is CASSRDTNMDTEAFF.

The V gene is TRBV5-1, the J gene TRBJ1-4, with D tentatively TRBD1 (6 bases). CDR3 length: 16 residues. V lost 4 bases, J lost 6 bases, and 19 bases lay in between. The V gene's germline CDR1 is SGHRS and CDR2 YFSETQ. CDR3 sequence: CASSPGGGGEDEKLFF. The CDR3 DNA follows: TGCGCCAGCAGCCCTGGTGGCGGGGGCGAAGATGAAAAACTGTTTTTT.

This clone was counted a few times. The rearrangement joins TRBV5-1 to TRBJ1-4; weak D call: TRBD1 (5 bases). Trimming removed 4 bases from V and 2 bases from J, with 12 bases in between. The CDR3 has 15 residues. Germline V gives CDR1 SGHRS, CDR2 YFSETQ. In nucleotides, the CDR3 is TGCGCCAGCAGCCATGACAGTAATACTAATGAAAAACTGTTTTTT. Translation gives CASSHDSNTNEKLFF.

This chain uses TRBV5-1 with TRBJ2-7, with TRBD1 matching 7 bases. Germline lookup yields CDR1 SGHRS and CDR2 YFSETQ. V lost 0 bases, J lost 5 bases, and 8 bases stayed unmatched. This CDR3 is 15 amino acids long. The CDR3 DNA reads as TGCGCCAGCAGCTTGGCCCGGAACAGGGGAGACGAGCAGTACTTC. This gives the protein CASSLARNRGDEQYF.

The chain carries TRBV7-2 and TRBJ1-4; perhaps TRBD1 as D (6 bases). The CDR3 loop spans 13 amino acids. Germline CDR1 is SGHTA and CDR2 is FQGNSA. With 3 bases removed from V and 6 bases from J, the gap between germline ends came to 8 bases. CDR3 region: CASSFRQDEKLFF. The DNA of the CDR3 is TGTGCCAGCAGCTTCAGACAGGATGAAAAACTGTTTTTT. Together with reference TRBV7-2 and TRBJ1-4, the CDR3 gives the full variable domain: GAGVSQSPSNKVTEKGKDVELRCDPISGHTALYWYRQSLGQGLEFLIYFQGNSAPDKSGLPSDRFSAERTGGSVSTLTIQRTQQEDSAVYLCASSFRQDEKLFFGSGTQLSVL.

The chain links TRBV7-6 to TRBJ2-1; TRBD1 matches 9 bases. J gave up 4 bases and V 6 bases, and 7 bases lay outside the gene matches. Germline CDR1 SGHVS, CDR2 FNYEAQ. The length of the CDR3 is 15 residues. The CDR3 spells CASRQTGGAYNEQFF. In DNA, the CDR3 is TGTGCCAGCAGACAAACAGGGGGCGCTTACAATGAGCAGTTCTTC.

The V call is TRBV5-6, the J call TRBJ2-1; 7 bases map to TRBD2. The germline V gene has CDR1 SGHDT and CDR2 YYEEEE. V lost 4 bases, J lost 10 bases, and 11 bases stayed unmatched. The CDR3 consists of 14 residues. Here the CDR3 reads CASSVFAGVGEQFF. CDR3 bases: TGTGCCAGCAGCGTCTTCGCGGGAGTGGGCGAGCAGTTCTTC. The full variable domain, its missing parts supplied by reference TRBV5-6 and TRBJ2-1, is DAGVTQSPTHLIKTRGQQVTLRCSPKSGHDTVSWYQQALGQGPQFIFQYYEEEERQRGNFPDRFSGHQFPNYSSELNVNALLLGDSALYLCASSVFAGVGEQFFGPGTRLTVL.

The chain joins TRBV6-5 to TRBJ2-5, with 12 nucleotides matching TRBD2. The CDR3 consists of 15 residues. Trimming removed 6 bases from V and 5 bases from J; junction bases left unmatched: 7. The germline V gene encodes CDR1 MNHEY and CDR2 SVGAGI. The CDR3 region is CASRLTSGSGETQYF. CDR3 in DNA: TGTGCCAGCAGATTGACTAGCGGGAGTGGGGAGACCCAGTACTTC.

In DNA form, the CDR3 reads TGCGCCAGCAGCTTGGGGTCGGGGTTTGATTCACCCCTCCACTTT. Its protein is CASSLGSGFDSPLHF. J is TRBJ1-6 and V is TRBV5-1; D not certain. Trimming shortened V by 0 bases and J by 8 bases, and 12 bases separated the two germline ends. The CDR3 runs 15 residues. CDR1 SGHRS and CDR2 YFSETQ come from the germline V gene.

The chain links TRBV4-1 to TRBJ2-7; 9 positions agree with TRBD1. This CDR3 spans 16 amino acids. Germline V gene lookup returns CDR1 MGHRA and CDR2 YSYEKL. J gave up 4 bases and V 3 bases, and 10 bases lay outside the gene matches. CDR3 coding DNA: TGCGCCAGCAGCCAGACACCGGGACAGGGAATATACGAGCAGTACTTC. Amino acids: CASSQTPGQGIYEQYF.

In regard to this clone: Within the sample, other DNA sequences also encode this same CDR3. V gene TRBV5-1 combines with J gene TRBJ2-5, with D perhaps matching TRBD1 or TRBD2 (5 bases each). The CDR3 spans 13 residues. The V end lost 2 bases, the J end lost 4 bases, and 9 bases lay between the germline ends. Germline V gene lookup returns CDR1 SGHRS and CDR2 YFSETQ. CDR3 sequence (DNA): TGCGCCAGCAGCTTCCGGGACCTAGAGACCCAGTACTTC. It yields the protein CASSFRDLETQYF.

A word on this clone: Compared with germline, one end of the junction differs, possibly owing to a read error. The chain is built from TRBV7-7 and TRBJ2-2; 11 bases map to TRBD2. In germline, CDR1 is SSHAT, CDR2 FNYEAQ (reference sequence). The CDR3 spans 17 residues. CDR3 protein: CASSPRPGTSGIGELFF. In nucleotides, the CDR3 is TGTGCTAGCAGCCCACGACCCGGGACTAGCGGAATCGGGGAGCTGTTTTTT.